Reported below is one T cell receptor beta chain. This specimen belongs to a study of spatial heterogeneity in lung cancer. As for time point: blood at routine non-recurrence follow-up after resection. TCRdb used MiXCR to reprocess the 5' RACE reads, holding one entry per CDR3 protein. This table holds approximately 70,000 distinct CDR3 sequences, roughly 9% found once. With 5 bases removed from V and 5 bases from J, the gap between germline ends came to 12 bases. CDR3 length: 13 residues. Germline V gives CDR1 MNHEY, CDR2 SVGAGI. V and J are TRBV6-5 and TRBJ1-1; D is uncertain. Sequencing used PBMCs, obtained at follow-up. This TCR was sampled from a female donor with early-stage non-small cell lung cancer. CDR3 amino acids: CASSTPLGTEAFF. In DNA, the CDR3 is TGTGCCAGCAGTACCCCGTTGGGGACTGAAGCTTTCTTT.